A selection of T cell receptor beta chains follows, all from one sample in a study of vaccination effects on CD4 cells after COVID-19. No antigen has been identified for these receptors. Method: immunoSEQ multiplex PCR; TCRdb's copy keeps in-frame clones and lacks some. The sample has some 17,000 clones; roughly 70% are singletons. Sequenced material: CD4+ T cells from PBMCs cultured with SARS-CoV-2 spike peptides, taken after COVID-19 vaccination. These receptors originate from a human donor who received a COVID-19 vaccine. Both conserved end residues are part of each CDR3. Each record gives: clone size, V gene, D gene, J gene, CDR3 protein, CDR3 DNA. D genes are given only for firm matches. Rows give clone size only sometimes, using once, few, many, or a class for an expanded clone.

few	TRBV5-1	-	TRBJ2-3	CASSLEGPYSTDTQYF	TGCGCCAGCAGCTTGGAGGGGCCTTACAGCACAGATACGCAGTATTTT
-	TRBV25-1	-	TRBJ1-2	CASSESWLYSGYTF	TGTGCCAGCAGTGAATCATGGCTTTATAGTGGCTACACCTTC
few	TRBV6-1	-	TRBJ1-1	CAIQGGRTNTEAFF	TGTGCCATCCAGGGAGGGAGGACGAACACTGAAGCTTTCTTT
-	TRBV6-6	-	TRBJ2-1	CASSYGPGGRDEQFF	TGTGCCAGCAGTTACGGACCGGGTGGGCGCGATGAGCAGTTCTTC
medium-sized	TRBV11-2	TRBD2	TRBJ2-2	CASSPRGGGGDAGELFF	TGTGCCAGCAGCCCGAGAGGGGGCGGGGGGGACGCCGGGGAGCTGTTTTTT
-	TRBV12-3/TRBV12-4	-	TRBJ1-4	CASSEQARKLFF	TGTGCCAGCAGTGAACAGGCTAGAAAACTGTTTTTT
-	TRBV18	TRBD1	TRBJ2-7	CASSLWTGAGYEQYF	TGTGCCAGCTCACTTTGGACAGGGGCCGGCTACGAGCAGTACTTC
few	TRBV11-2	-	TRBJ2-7	CASSLVSKPYEQYF	TGTGCCAGCAGCTTAGTTTCCAAGCCCTACGAGCAGTACTTC
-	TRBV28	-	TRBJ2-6	CASSSGRGVSGANVLTF	TGTGCCAGCAGTTCCGGACGGGGAGTCTCTGGGGCCAACGTCCTGACTTTC
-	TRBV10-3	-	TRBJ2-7	CATSTGSYEQYF	TGTGCCACCTCGACAGGATCCTACGAGCAGTACTTC
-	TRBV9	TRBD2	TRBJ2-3	CASSPRLAPSTDTQYF	TGTGCCAGCAGCCCGAGACTAGCGCCGAGCACAGATACGCAGTATTTT
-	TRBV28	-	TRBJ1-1	CASSPRDGPNTEAFF	TGTGCCAGCAGTCCACGGGACGGCCCGAACACTGAAGCTTTCTTT
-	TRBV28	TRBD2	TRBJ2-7	CASSYNKGRAGAEQYF	TGTGCCAGCAGCTACAATAAAGGGAGGGCCGGCGCCGAGCAGTACTTC
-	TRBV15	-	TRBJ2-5	CATRGAGGQETQYF	TGTGCCACCAGGGGGGCCGGGGGGCAAGAGACCCAGTACTTC
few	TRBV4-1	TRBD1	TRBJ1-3	CASSWGQGSGNTIYF	TGCGCCAGCAGCTGGGGACAGGGCTCTGGAAACACCATATATTTT
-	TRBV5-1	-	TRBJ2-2	CASSLGDQGRSIGGELFF	TGCGCCAGCAGCTTGGGGGACCAGGGAAGGAGTATCGGCGGGGAGCTGTTTTTT
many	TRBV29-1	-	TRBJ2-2	CSVEERTANTGELFF	TGCAGCGTTGAGGAAAGGACGGCGAACACCGGGGAGCTGTTTTTT
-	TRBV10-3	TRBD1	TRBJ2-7	CAISESIIRDRGYEQYF	TGTGCCATCAGTGAGTCGATTATAAGGGACAGGGGCTACGAGCAGTACTTC
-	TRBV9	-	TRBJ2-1	CASSGRPGRDYNEQFF	TGTGCCAGCAGCGGGCGGCCCGGGCGAGACTACAATGAGCAGTTCTTC
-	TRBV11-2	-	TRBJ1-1	CASSLGLNTEAFF	TGTGCCAGCAGCTTAGGGTTAAACACTGAAGCTTTCTTT
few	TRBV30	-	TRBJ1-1	CAWGPRTAMNTEAFF	TGTGCCTGGGGGCCCCGGACAGCAATGAACACTGAAGCTTTCTTT
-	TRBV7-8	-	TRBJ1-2	CASSLEDGVYGYTF	TGTGCCAGCAGCTTAGAGGACGGCGTTTATGGCTACACCTTC
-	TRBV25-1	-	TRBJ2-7	CASSEAEVSWYEQYF	TGTGCCAGCAGTGAAGCTGAGGTCTCCTGGTACGAGCAGTACTTC
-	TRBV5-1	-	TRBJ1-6	CASSLTGHSPLHF	TGCGCCAGCAGCTTGACAGGCCATTCACCCCTCCACTTT
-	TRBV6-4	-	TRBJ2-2	CASSDSSHTGELFF	TGTGCCAGCAGTGACTCTTCCCACACCGGGGAGCTGTTTTTT
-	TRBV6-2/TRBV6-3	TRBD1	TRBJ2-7	CASSRRDRDEQYF	TGTGCCAGCAGTCGCCGGGACAGGGACGAGCAGTACTTC
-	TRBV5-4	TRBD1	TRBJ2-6	CASSLDRGTNVLTF	TGTGCCAGCAGCCTGGACAGGGGGACCAACGTCCTGACTTTC
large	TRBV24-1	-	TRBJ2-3	CATSDLARADTQYF	TGTGCCACCAGTGATTTGGCCCGGGCAGATACGCAGTATTTT
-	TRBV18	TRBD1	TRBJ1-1	CASSPRGQINTEAFF	TGTGCCAGCTCACCCCGGGGACAGATAAACACTGAAGCTTTCTTT
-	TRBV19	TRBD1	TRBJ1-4	CASRPGGFGEKLFF	TGTGCCAGTAGGCCAGGGGGATTCGGTGAAAAACTGTTTTTT